This record covers a single TCR beta chain. The antigen is unknown. This specimen belongs to a study of persistence of HIV-infected CD4 T cells. V was cut by 2 bases and J by 0 bases, with 7 bases left in between. This CDR3 has 15 residues. Germline CDR1 and CDR2: KGHSH and LQKENI. Sequencing used immunoSEQ version 4 in survey mode. Produced via immunoSEQ multiplex PCR; TCRdb's table is partial and in-frame only. Of about 30,000 clones listed, 82% were seen once; the top ten hold about 0.86%. Lysates of CMV-infected fibroblasts at approximately 9.4 ug/mL stimulated these cells. CD40L/CD69 double-negative CD45RO-high memory CD4+ T cells were collected.

The sequencing used CD4+ T cells sorted from PBMCs after roughly 18-hour stimulation, collected from a patient who received antiretroviral therapy. The receptor was isolated from an adult man with HIV who was CMV-seropositive. The chain has TRBV18 and TRBJ2-2; perhaps TRBD1 as D (6 bases). Written as DNA, the CDR3 is TGTGCCAGCTCACCAGAGGGGGCGAACACCGGGGAGCTGTTTTTT. This encodes CASSPEGANTGELFF.